This T cell receptor beta chain is from a study of shared clonotypes between healthy human individuals. Overall study context: Used for every donor were three CD4 naive, three CD4 memory, two CD8 naive and one CD8 memory plate.

V lost 3 bases, J lost 3 bases, and 9 bases lay in between. There are 13 residues in the CDR3. From germline, CDR1 is WNHNN and CDR2 SYGVQD (reference sequence). Clones were sequenced by immunoSEQ multiplex PCR, and TCRdb holds only the in-frame ones, with some missing. The table lists under 2,000,000 clones, roughly 94% of them singletons. Regarding the study as a whole: An effect of sequencing depth on clonotype sharing among donors was expected. It was observed that 5% to 6.5% of naive CD4 clonotypes were shared across a few donors.

For this clone: Its antigen is not identified. Other DNA sequences in the sample encode the same CDR3.

Terminally differentiated effector memory CD45RA+ cells were excluded by CCR7 positive selection of CD45RO-negative cells. V gene TRBV10-1 combines with J gene TRBJ2-7; tentative D call: TRBD1 (6 bases). The clonotype originates from a young man in good health. Material for sequencing was naive CD8+ T cells sorted from blood. CDR3 amino acids: CASSDGRGYEQYF. The CDR3 DNA reads TGCGCCAGCAGTGACGGCAGGGGCTACGAGCAGTACTTC.